This is a list of T cell receptor beta chains from one sample in a study of blood T cell repertoires in COVID-19. Measured with immunoSEQ multiplex PCR; TCRdb has only the in-frame clones, and not every one. The sample has 130,000 to 150,000 clones, 80% seen once; the top ten hold 3.5%. What was sequenced was peripheral blood. The receptors shown here come from a man between 65 and 85 years old who had recovered from COVID-19. Both conserved end residues are part of each CDR3. D genes are given only for firm matches. Only part of the rows carry a size: once, few, many, or a class if the clone is expanded.

V gene	D gene	clone size	J gene	CDR3 DNA	CDR3 protein
TRBV11-2	.	.	TRBJ1-2	TGTGCCAGCAGCCCGGCAGGGGCTAACTATGGCTACACCTTC	CASSPAGANYGYTF
TRBV4-1	.	.	TRBJ2-7	TGCGCCAGCAGCCAAGAGCCGGTCCTAGGGGCCTACGAGCAGTACTTC	CASSQEPVLGAYEQYF
TRBV30	TRBD1	.	TRBJ2-6	TGTGCCTGGAGTCGGACAGGAACGTCTGGGGCCAACGTCCTGACTTTC	CAWSRTGTSGANVLTF
TRBV27	.	.	TRBJ2-2	TGTGCCAGCAGTTTAATCGGCGGGGCCGGCGCCGGGGAGCTGTTTTTT	CASSLIGGAGAGELFF
TRBV5-1	.	.	TRBJ2-2	TGCGCCAGCAGCTACGGCGGGGAGCTGTTTTTT	CASSYGGELFF
TRBV19	TRBD2	.	TRBJ2-2	TGTGCCACTTCGGGAGGCCAGGGCACCGGGGAGCTGTTTTTT	CATSGGQGTGELFF
TRBV27	TRBD1	.	TRBJ2-7	TGTGCCAGCAGTTTTTTTAGACAGGGAAATTCCTACGAGCAGTACTTC	CASSFFRQGNSYEQYF
TRBV30	TRBD2	.	TRBJ2-7	TGTGCCTGGAGTGAGGGACTAGCGGGAGGGCCCCGGTCCGGGCAGTACTTC	CAWSEGLAGGPRSGQYF
TRBV11-3	TRBD2	once	TRBJ2-2	TGTGCCAGCAGCTTGGGGACTAGCGTTACCGGGGAGCTGTTTTTT	CASSLGTSVTGELFF
TRBV5-6	TRBD1	.	TRBJ1-5	TGTGCCAGCAGCACCCGGGACAGGCCTTATCAGCCCCAGCATTTT	CASSTRDRPYQPQHF
TRBV29-1	.	.	TRBJ2-7	TGCAGCGTACAGGGTAGCGGGCACGAGCAGTACTTC	CSVQGSGHEQYF
TRBV5-1	TRBD2	.	TRBJ2-5	TGCGCCAGCAGCAATAGCGGGAGGGTTGAAGAGACCCAGTACTTC	CASSNSGRVEETQYF
TRBV2	TRBD1	.	TRBJ2-1	TGTGCCAGCAATAGACAGGGGCTGGATGAGCAGTTCTTC	CASNRQGLDEQFF
TRBV30	.	.	TRBJ2-7	TGTGCCTGGAGTGTATTAGAACGGCGGGACCCGAGACACGAGCAGTACTTC	CAWSVLERRDPRHEQYF
TRBV6-1	.	.	TRBJ2-1	TGTGCCAGCAGTGATAACCTCTCGAGTGAGCAGTTCTTC	CASSDNLSSEQFF
TRBV6-2/TRBV6-3	.	.	TRBJ1-1	TGTGCCAGCAGCCCCGGGACACTCATTTTCGGGGCTTTCTTT	CASSPGTLIFGAFF
TRBV9	.	few	TRBJ2-1	TGTGCCAGCAGCGTACTCGCGGAATCCTACAATGAGCAGTTCTTC	CASSVLAESYNEQFF
TRBV5-5	.	.	TRBJ1-3	TGTGCCAGCAGACTGAGCTCTGGAAACACCATATATTTT	CASRLSSGNTIYF
TRBV6-5	.	.	TRBJ2-7	TGTGCCAGCAGTTACGGAACTACCTACGAGCAGTACTTC	CASSYGTTYEQYF
TRBV9	.	.	TRBJ2-1	TGTGCCAGCAGCTACGTGGACACCATTAGCAATGAGCAGTTCTTC	CASSYVDTISNEQFF
TRBV4-2	TRBD2	.	TRBJ2-5	TGTGCCAGCAGCCGGCAACTAGCGGGGGGGGAGGGAGAGACCCAGTACTTC	CASSRQLAGGEGETQYF
TRBV5-1	TRBD2	.	TRBJ2-7	TGCGCCAGCAGCCCGGGACTAGCGGGAGCGGGGGGCTACGAGCAGTACTTC	CASSPGLAGAGGYEQYF
TRBV10-2	.	.	TRBJ1-2	TGCGCCAGCACGGCAGGGGCGGCGTATGGCTACACCTTC	CASTAGAAYGYTF
TRBV27	TRBD2	.	TRBJ2-7	TGTGCCAGCAGTCGGACTAGCGGTACCTACGAGCAGTACTTC	CASSRTSGTYEQYF
TRBV2	TRBD1	.	TRBJ2-5	TGTGCCAGCAGTTTAACAGGGGCCGTAGAGACCCAGTACTTC	CASSLTGAVETQYF
TRBV29-1	.	once	TRBJ2-1	TGCAGCGTTGAAGGAGCCGGGGACACCCTGTACAATGAGCAGTTCTTC	CSVEGAGDTLYNEQFF
TRBV28	TRBD2	.	TRBJ2-1	TGTGCCAGCAAGCCTAGCGGGAGGGTATACAATGAGCAGTTCTTC	CASKPSGRVYNEQFF
TRBV5-1	.	.	TRBJ2-7	TGCGCCAGCAGCCGGGCAGGGGCAGCCGAGCAGTACTTC	CASSRAGAAEQYF
TRBV9	.	.	TRBJ2-7	TGTGCCAGCAGCGTAGGTAGTTCCTACGAGCAGTACTTC	CASSVGSSYEQYF
TRBV30	.	.	TRBJ2-2	TGTGCCTGGAGTGGACTCAACACCGGGGAGCTGTTTTTT	CAWSGLNTGELFF
TRBV18	.	few	TRBJ2-1	TGTGCCAGCTCACCACCCCGGGAGGAGCAGTTCTTC	CASSPPREEQFF
TRBV5-5	.	.	TRBJ2-7	TGTGCCAGCACCCGCAGGGAACCCTCGCACGAGCAGTACTTC	CASTRREPSHEQYF
TRBV7-6	TRBD2	few	TRBJ2-7	TGTGCCAGCAGCGCTTATAGCGGGAGCTCCTACGAGCAGTACTTC	CASSAYSGSSYEQYF
TRBV19	TRBD2	.	TRBJ2-1	TGTGCCAGTAGTACCCCATCCTCTAGCGGGAGCTACAATGAGCAGTTCTTC	CASSTPSSSGSYNEQFF
TRBV10-2	.	.	TRBJ2-1	TGCGCCAGCGAGGGCTCCTACAATGAGCAGTTCTTC	CASEGSYNEQFF
TRBV27	TRBD2	.	TRBJ2-7	TGTGCCAGCAGTTCCGGACTAGCGGGAATCTACGAGCAGTACTTC	CASSSGLAGIYEQYF
TRBV5-6	TRBD1	.	TRBJ1-6	TGTGCCAGCAGCAGGGACAGTGGAAATTATAATTCACCCCTCCACTTT	CASSRDSGNYNSPLHF
TRBV7-4	TRBD1	.	TRBJ2-7	TGTGCCAGCAGCTTCTATACGGGGACAGGGAAATTCTACGAGCAGTACTTC	CASSFYTGTGKFYEQYF
TRBV29-1	TRBD1	.	TRBJ2-5	TGCAGCGTCGAACAGGGGGTTGTAGAGACCCAGTACTTC	CSVEQGVVETQYF
TRBV5-4	TRBD2	.	TRBJ2-1	TGTGCCAGCAGCCCCCCCTTAGCGGGAGGGGACAATGAGCAGTTCTTC	CASSPPLAGGDNEQFF
TRBV3-1/TRBV3-2	TRBD1	.	TRBJ1-2	TGTGCCAGCAGCCTCCAGGACAGGGCCCATGGCTACACCTTC	CASSLQDRAHGYTF
TRBV3-1/TRBV3-2	TRBD1	.	TRBJ1-4	TGTGCCAGCAGCCGATCCACAGGGGTTGAAAAACTGTTTTTT	CASSRSTGVEKLFF
TRBV10-3	.	.	TRBJ2-7	TGTGCCATCAGTGAGTTGGGGGGAGCCCATACCTACGAGCAGTACTTC	CAISELGGAHTYEQYF
TRBV21-1	.	once	TRBJ1-2	TGTGCCAGCAGCAAAGTGACAGGAACAAACTATGGCTACACCTTC	CASSKVTGTNYGYTF
TRBV7-3	TRBD2	.	TRBJ2-3	TGTGCCAGCAGCTTAACTGGTGCGGGAGGGAGCGCAGATACGCAGTATTTT	CASSLTGAGGSADTQYF